The 27 T cell receptor beta chains presented below share a single source sample, sequenced in a study of blood T cell repertoires in COVID-19. Libraries were prepared by immunoSEQ multiplex PCR; TCRdb keeps only in-frame clonotypes and omits some of them. The profile shows 230,000 or so clones, 88% of them singletons. Sequenced: PBMCs or T cells enriched from blood (not recorded which). The receptors come from a woman aged 30 to 39 who had recovered from COVID-19.

This clone has a single count. The chain is built from TRBV4-3 and TRBJ2-7; tentatively, D is TRBD1 (5 bases). Between the trimmed V and J ends, which lost 0 bases and 6 bases, there was a span of 15 bases. This CDR3 comprises 15 residues. Germline CDR1 and CDR2: LGHNA and YSLEER. The CDR3 protein is CASSQDRAGLPEQYF. CDR3 DNA sequence: TGCGCCAGCAGCCAAGATCGAGCAGGGCTCCCCGAGCAGTACTTC.

The chain is built from TRBV6-5 and TRBJ2-3; D is possibly TRBD1 (7 bases). Germline V CDR1 and CDR2: MNHEY, SVGAGI. The V and J ends lost 0 bases and 0 bases respectively, with 10 bases between them. The CDR3 sequence is 16 residues long. The CDR3 spells CASSYSRDSSTDTQYF. In DNA, the CDR3 is TGTGCCAGCAGTTACTCGCGGGACAGCAGCACAGATACGCAGTATTTT.

The V gene is TRBV7-9, the J gene TRBJ1-1; 10 nucleotides align to TRBD1. The V and J ends lost 3 bases and 5 bases, in that order; junction bases with no gene match: 3. The CDR3 extends over 14 amino acids. The V gene's germline CDR1 is SEHNR and CDR2 FQNEAQ (reference sequence). The CDR3 here is CASSFDRGRTEAFF. The CDR3 DNA is TGTGCCAGCAGCTTCGACAGGGGGCGGACTGAAGCTTTCTTT.

The chain joins TRBV18 to TRBJ2-7; 8 bases align to TRBD1. The J segment lost 4 bases and the V segment lost 5 bases, leaving 13 bases of the junction unmatched. Germline CDR1 KGHSH, CDR2 LQKENI. The CDR3 consists of 16 residues. The DNA of the CDR3 is TGTGCCAGCTCAGGGAAACTGGACAGGGCGGCTTACGAGCAGTACTTC. Its translation: CASSGKLDRAAYEQYF.

The rearrangement uses TRBV2 and TRBJ2-1; 8 bases line up with TRBD1. CDR1 and CDR2 (germline): SNHLY, FYNNEI. The CDR3 sequence is 15 residues long. The V gene end was trimmed by 3 bases and the J gene end by 6 bases; junction bases not matched to a gene: 7. The CDR3 region has the DNA TGTGCCAGCAGTGAGGGCCAGGGGGCGCCCAATGAGCAGTTCTTC. Protein product: CASSEGQGAPNEQFF.

The chain links TRBV7-6 to TRBJ2-2, with 9 bases identical to TRBD1. Losses at the gene ends were 5 bases for V and 4 bases for J; bases not matched to a gene: 17. Per the germline V gene, CDR1 is SGHVS and CDR2 is FNYEAQ. The CDR3 has 19 amino acids. The CDR3 is CASSPRPGDRVVSTGELFF. Here the CDR3 DNA reads TGTGCCAGCAGCCCCCGACCTGGGGACAGGGTAGTGAGCACCGGGGAGCTGTTTTTT.

V gene TRBV19 combines with J gene TRBJ1-1; D call uncertain. The CDR3 extends over 14 amino acids. Trimming left V 7 bases short and J 4 bases short, with 16 bases between. Germline lookup yields CDR1 LNHDA and CDR2 SQIVND (reference sequence). DNA of the CDR3: TGTGCCAGTATTCCTCCGGACTCTTTCACTGAAGCTTTCTTT. Encoded protein: CASIPPDSFTEAFF.

V is TRBV6-1 and J is TRBJ2-3, with D possibly being TRBD1 (6 bases). Germline CDR1 reads MNHNS; CDR2 reads SASEGT. Trimming left V 2 bases short and J 4 bases short, with 16 bases between. The CDR3 extends over 16 amino acids. In nucleotides, the CDR3 is TGTGCCAGCAGTGAAACCCCCCTACAGGGTTCAGATACGCAGTATTTT. It encodes CASSETPLQGSDTQYF.

This chain joins TRBV7-8 and TRBJ2-7; D perhaps matches TRBD1 (6 bases). Germline-derived CDR1 and CDR2 are SGHVS and FQNEAQ. This CDR3 is 15 amino acids long. With 1 base removed from V and 7 bases from J, the gap between germline ends came to 17 bases. CDR3 protein: CASSLESGTKIEQYF. The CDR3 region has the DNA TGTGCCAGCAGCTTAGAGTCCGGGACAAAGATTGAGCAGTACTTC.

The chain couples TRBV19 to TRBJ1-5, with 7 bases that match TRBD1. The CDR3 spans 15 residues. Germline lookup yields CDR1 LNHDA and CDR2 SQIVND (reference sequence). Trimming cost V 3 bases and J 4 bases; bases outside gene matches: 6. DNA for the CDR3: TGTGCCAGTAGTATTTACGGACAGGAAAATCAGCCCCAGCATTTT. Protein product: CASSIYGQENQPQHF. Based on the CDR3 plus reference TRBV19 and TRBJ1-5, the full variable domain is DGGITQSPKYLFRKEGQNVTLSCEQNLNHDAMYWYRQDPGQGLRLIYYSQIVNDFQKGDIAEGYSVSREKKESFPLTVTSAQKNPTAFYLCASSIYGQENQPQHFGDGTRLSIL.

V is TRBV5-1 and J is TRBJ1-1; possible D gene TRBD1, 5 bases. V lost 6 bases to trimming and J lost 0 bases, with 12 bases between them. The CDR3 contains 14 residues. Germline lookup yields CDR1 SGHRS and CDR2 YFSETQ. The CDR3 reads CASTPDSMNTEAFF. CDR3 DNA: TGCGCCAGCACCCCAGACAGCATGAACACTGAAGCTTTCTTT.

The gene calls are TRBV4-2 and TRBJ2-4, with a tentative D call TRBD1 (6 bases). Germline CDR1 is LGHNA and CDR2 is YNFKEQ. V was clipped by 1 base and J by 0 bases, with 13 bases between them. The CDR3 covers 17 residues. The DNA for the CDR3 is TGTGCCAGCAGCCAAGGTGGACAGCTACTAGCCAAAAACATTCAGTACTTC. Encoded protein: CASSQGGQLLAKNIQYF.

The rearrangement uses TRBV12-2 and TRBJ1-5; the DNA was not used to check the table's D call, TRBD1. TRBV12-2 corresponds to a pseudogene. This CDR3 region has 17 residues. This chain's CDR3 is CASRSHIQGLLGQPQHF. Written as DNA, the CDR3 is TGTGCAAGTCGCTCCCACATCCAGGGCCTTTTGGGGCAGCCCCAGCATTTT.

This clone came up a few times. The CDR3 protein is CASSQGAPAYGYTF. In DNA, the CDR3 is TGTGCCAGCAGCCAAGGGGCACCAGCCTATGGCTACACCTTC. The rearrangement uses TRBV4-2 and TRBJ1-2; D is unclear. The CDR3 runs to 14 residues. Trimming took 1 base from V and 4 from J, leaving 10 bases between them. Germline lookup yields CDR1 LGHNA and CDR2 YNFKEQ.

This clone was counted between two and nine times. This chain uses TRBV2 with TRBJ2-3; 9 bases are shared with TRBD1. The CDR3 runs to 14 residues. The junction had 8 bases not matched to a gene; V was cut back by 5 bases and J by 8 bases. CDR1 is SNHLY and CDR2 is FYNNEI in the germline V gene. As DNA, the CDR3 is TGTGCCAGCAGTTTCGACAGGGGGTATGGTACGCAGTATTTT. Amino acids: CASSFDRGYGTQYF.

The J gene is TRBJ1-5, the V gene TRBV3-1 (or the pseudogene TRBV3-2); D may be TRBD1 (6 bases). The CDR3 is made up of 15 amino acids. The V gene lost 3 bases and the J gene lost 2 bases, with 11 bases spanning the gap. The germline gives CDR1 LGHDT, CDR2 YNNKEL (reference sequence). CDR3 nucleotide sequence: TGTGCCAGCAGCCAGGGGGCGGGGGGCAATCAGCCCCAGCATTTT. Translation gives CASSQGAGGNQPQHF.

As DNA, the CDR3 is TGTGCCAGCAGCGTCACCGGGACAGGGGTAGAAAAACTGTTTTTT. It specifies CASSVTGTGVEKLFF. V and J are TRBV27 and TRBJ1-4; 10 bases map to TRBD1. With V trimmed by 6 bases and J by 8 bases, 9 bases remained unmatched. Germline CDR1 is MNHEY and CDR2 is SMNVEV (reference sequence). The CDR3 consists of 15 residues.

J is TRBJ2-1 and V is TRBV6-1; 8 nucleotides align to TRBD1. The V gene end was trimmed by 1 base and the J gene end by 7 bases; junction bases not matched to a gene: 9. CDR1 MNHNS and CDR2 SASEGT come from the germline V gene. The CDR3 loop spans 16 amino acids. The chain's CDR3 is CASSEESQGVWNEQFF. CDR3 DNA sequence: TGTGCCAGCAGTGAAGAATCACAGGGGGTTTGGAATGAGCAGTTCTTC.

There are a few counts of this clone. This chain joins TRBV7-2 and TRBJ1-2; 10 nucleotides agree with TRBD1. The CDR3 is 13 amino acids. V shed 7 bases and J 12 bases; nucleotides not matched to a gene: 11. Germline CDR1 SGHTA, CDR2 FQGNSA. For the CDR3, the DNA is TGTGCCAGCATACCCATGAGGGGACAGGGGCACACCTTC. Protein product: CASIPMRGQGHTF.

This chain connects TRBV6-2 or TRBV6-3 to TRBJ2-6; 7 positions match TRBD2. This CDR3 spans 16 amino acids. Trimming at V came to 2 bases and at J to 1 base, leaving 2 bases not matched to a gene. CDR1 and CDR2 from the germline V gene are MNHEY and SVGEGT. The chain's CDR3 is CASSYSGASGANVLTF. The CDR3 nucleotides are TGTGCCAGCAGTTACAGCGGGGCTTCTGGGGCCAACGTCCTGACTTTC.

As regards this clone: Other DNA sequences in the same sample also yield this CDR3. This rearrangement joins TRBV12-3 or TRBV12-4 to TRBJ1-1; no definite D call. Trimming cost V 2 bases and J 1 base, with 5 bases left between them. The CDR3 is 13 residues long. The CDR3 DNA reads TGTGCCAGCAGTTTAAATCGGAACACTGAAGCTTTCTTT. It codes for CASSLNRNTEAFF.

This clone turned up a few times. The chain joins TRBV2 to TRBJ1-3, with D hard to call. The CDR3 consists of 16 residues. The germline V gene has CDR1 SNHLY and CDR2 FYNNEI. Between the trimmed V and J ends, which lost 2 bases and 0 bases, there was a span of 11 bases. CDR3 amino acids: CASSEFGPSSGNTIYF. In nucleotides, the CDR3 is TGTGCCAGCAGTGAATTCGGTCCGAGCTCTGGAAACACCATATATTTT. The variable domain in full, with the rest retrieved from reference TRBV2 and TRBJ1-3, is EPEVTQTPSHQVTQMGQEVILRCVPISNHLYFYWYRQILGQKVEFLVSFYNNEISEKSEIFDDQFSVERPDGSNFTLKIRSTKLEDSAMYFCASSEFGPSSGNTIYFGEGSWLTVV.

The rearrangement joins TRBV7-9 to TRBJ1-3; 9 bases line up with TRBD1. V trimming: 5 bases; J trimming: 1 base; junction bases outside the gene matches: 6. This CDR3 is built from 16 residues. CDR1 is SEHNR, CDR2 FQNEAQ, per germline (reference sequence). CDR3 in amino acids: CASSPDRGWSGNTIYF. The CDR3 region has the DNA TGTGCCAGCAGCCCGGACAGGGGATGGTCTGGAAACACCATATATTTT.

This chain uses TRBV6-5 with TRBJ2-3, with D possibly being TRBD2 (5 bases). Germline V gene lookup returns CDR1 MNHEY and CDR2 SVGAGI. V was cut by 6 bases and J by 4 bases, with 14 bases left in between. The CDR3 has 14 residues. The CDR3 region has the DNA TGTGCCAGCAGCCTCTTTACGGGATCAGATACGCAGTATTTT. Translating gives CASSLFTGSDTQYF.

This chain connects TRBV7-2 to TRBJ1-2; tentatively, D is TRBD1 (6 bases). With 5 bases removed from V and 3 bases from J, the gap between germline ends came to 10 bases. The CDR3 runs to 13 residues. The germline V gene encodes CDR1 SGHTA and CDR2 FQGNSA. This CDR3 is CASSGWTDYGYTF. The DNA of the CDR3 is TGTGCCAGCAGCGGCTGGACAGACTATGGCTACACCTTC. The whole variable domain, filled in from reference TRBV7-2 and TRBJ1-2, reads GAGVSQSPSNKVTEKGKDVELRCDPISGHTALYWYRQSLGQGLEFLIYFQGNSAPDKSGLPSDRFSAERTGGSVSTLTIQRTQQEDSAVYLCASSGWTDYGYTFGSGTRLTVV.

This clone was counted a few times. V is TRBV25-1 and J is TRBJ1-6; D may be TRBD1 (5 bases). The CDR3 totals 14 residues. Deletions cut 3 bases from V and 3 bases from J, with 6 bases between. Germline lookup yields CDR1 MGHDK and CDR2 SYGVNS. In nucleotides, the CDR3 is TGTGCCAGCAGTGAGGGGGGCTATAATTCACCCCTCCACTTT. It specifies CASSEGGYNSPLHF.

V is TRBV7-9 and J is TRBJ1-1; 9 bases fit TRBD1. Trimming cost V 6 bases and J 0 bases; bases outside gene matches: 11. Germline V gives CDR1 SEHNR, CDR2 FQNEAQ (reference sequence). The CDR3 is 17 residues long. The CDR3: CASSSTRTGAMNTEAFF. In DNA, the CDR3 is TGTGCCAGCAGTTCTACGAGGACAGGGGCAATGAACACTGAAGCTTTCTTT.